The source of this TCR beta chain is a study of cytomegalovirus exposure and HLA in healthy donors. The study's findings and limits: When analyzed later, a missense DCLRE1C variant was found to be linked to TCR beta V- and J-gene trimming. In an earlier analysis, about 87% or about 30%: the productive usage of most TCR beta V segments. A list of more than 150 TCR beta chains associated with cytomegalovirus was given. Most TCR sequences showed up rarely, but some public TCRs showed up in many donors.

V was clipped by 7 bases and J by 4 bases, with 10 bases between them. Germline V lookup: CDR1 MNHNS, CDR2 SASEGT. The CDR3 has 12 residues. Primers for the PCR totalled 60 Vbeta and 13 Jbeta. Produced via immunoSEQ multiplex PCR; TCRdb's table is partial and in-frame only. There are about 170,000 clones in the sample; more than 80% occur only once, and 0.77% lies in the top ten. In the case of this clone: Its target is not known.

The sequenced sample consisted of PBMCs. The genes are TRBV6-1 and TRBJ1-1; no definite D call. This TCR derives from a woman aged 18-29 years in good health and CMV-seronegative. The CDR3 nucleotides read TGTGCCAGCAAGCCGGACTCCACTGAAGCTTTCTTT. It specifies CASKPDSTEAFF.